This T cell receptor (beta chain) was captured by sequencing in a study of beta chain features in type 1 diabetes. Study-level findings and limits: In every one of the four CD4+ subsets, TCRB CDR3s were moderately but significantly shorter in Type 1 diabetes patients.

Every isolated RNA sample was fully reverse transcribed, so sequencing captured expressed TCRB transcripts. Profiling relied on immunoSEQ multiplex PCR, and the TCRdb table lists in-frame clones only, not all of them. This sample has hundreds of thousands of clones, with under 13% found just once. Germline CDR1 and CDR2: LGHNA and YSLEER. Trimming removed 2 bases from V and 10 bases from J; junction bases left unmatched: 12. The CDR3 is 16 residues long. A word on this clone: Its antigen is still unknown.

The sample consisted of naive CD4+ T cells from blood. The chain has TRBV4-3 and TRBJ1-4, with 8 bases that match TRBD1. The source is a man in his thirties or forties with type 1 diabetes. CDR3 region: CASSQRTGIPLGKLFF. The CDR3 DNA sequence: TGCGCCAGCAGCCAAAGGACAGGGATCCCCTTAGGAAAACTGTTTTTT.